This T cell receptor beta chain was sequenced during a study of T cell responses to AZD1222 COVID-19 vaccine. Sequencing was performed with immunoSEQ multiplex PCR; in TCRdb, only in-frame clones are kept and a portion is missing. The sample lists about 130,000 clones, about 89% occurring once. The receptor's source is an adult in good health. Sequenced material: peripheral blood, taken on day 0 of AZD1222 vaccination.

The DNA of the CDR3 is TGCGCCAGCAGCGCAGACGGAACTAATGAAAAACTGTTTTTT. As protein: CASSADGTNEKLFF. This rearrangement joins TRBV5-1 to TRBJ1-4; the D is unclear. Germline CDR1 SGHRS, CDR2 YFSETQ. Trimming pared 4 bases from V and 1 base from J, leaving 8 bases between. There are 14 residues in the CDR3.